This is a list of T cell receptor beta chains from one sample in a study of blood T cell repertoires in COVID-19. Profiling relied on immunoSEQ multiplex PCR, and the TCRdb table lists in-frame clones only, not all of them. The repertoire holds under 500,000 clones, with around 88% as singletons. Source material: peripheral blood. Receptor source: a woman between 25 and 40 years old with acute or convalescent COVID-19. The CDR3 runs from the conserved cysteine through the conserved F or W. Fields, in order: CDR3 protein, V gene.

CDR3aa: CASSFGTSESEQFF
v_gene: TRBV7-9

CDR3aa: CASSSRDQLAGEIRETQYF
v_gene: TRBV11-2

CDR3aa: CASSRSRGGTQYF
v_gene: TRBV2

CDR3aa: CASTTGSNQPQHF
v_gene: TRBV19

CDR3aa: CASSAASRGSNGYTF
v_gene: TRBV11-2

CDR3aa: CASSKWSGVSTDTQYF
v_gene: TRBV9

CDR3aa: CASSGRSGTGANVLTF
v_gene: TRBV19

CDR3aa: CASSTNLGTSPNYGYTF
v_gene: TRBV7-2

CDR3aa: CATLRMNTEAFF
v_gene: TRBV12-5

CDR3aa: CASSVDFTEAFF
v_gene: TRBV2

CDR3aa: CASADQAGVYEQYF
v_gene: TRBV19

CDR3aa: CASSAGQGPNYGYTF
v_gene: TRBV5-4

CDR3aa: CASSPDSDQPQHF
v_gene: TRBV5-5

CDR3aa: CASRWDRNYGYTF
v_gene: TRBV6-5

CDR3aa: CSVMVGWGGGYTF
v_gene: TRBV29-1

CDR3aa: CASRGGRNNEQFF
v_gene: TRBV9

CDR3aa: CASGGGRSPLHF
v_gene: TRBV2

CDR3aa: CASSSFREFTFFF
v_gene: TRBV11-2